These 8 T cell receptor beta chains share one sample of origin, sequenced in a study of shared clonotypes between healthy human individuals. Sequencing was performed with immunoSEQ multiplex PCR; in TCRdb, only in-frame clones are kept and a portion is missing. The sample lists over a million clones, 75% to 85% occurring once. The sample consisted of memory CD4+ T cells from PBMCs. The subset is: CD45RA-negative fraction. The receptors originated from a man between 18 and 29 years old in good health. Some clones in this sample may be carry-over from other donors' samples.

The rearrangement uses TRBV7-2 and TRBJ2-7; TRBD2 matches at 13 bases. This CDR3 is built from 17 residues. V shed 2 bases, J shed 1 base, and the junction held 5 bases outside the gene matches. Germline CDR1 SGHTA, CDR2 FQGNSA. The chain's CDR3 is CASSLRTSGSISYEQYF. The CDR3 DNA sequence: TGTGCCAGCAGCTTACGGACTAGCGGGAGCATTTCCTACGAGCAGTACTTC.

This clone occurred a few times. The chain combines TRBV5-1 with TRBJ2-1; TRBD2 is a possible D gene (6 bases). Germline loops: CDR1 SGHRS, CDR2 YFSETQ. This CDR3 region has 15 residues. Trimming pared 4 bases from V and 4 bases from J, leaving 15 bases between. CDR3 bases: TGCGCCAGCAGCCCGAGCCCGGGGGAATACAATGAGCAGTTCTTC. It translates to CASSPSPGEYNEQFF.

The CDR3 loop is CASSLLLSSGTYNEQFF. CDR3 DNA sequence: TGTGCCAGCAGCCTTCTGCTATCTAGCGGGACCTACAATGAGCAGTTCTTC. J is TRBJ2-1 and V is TRBV7-9, with 9 bases aligning to TRBD2. Germline V lookup: CDR1 SEHNR, CDR2 FQNEAQ (reference sequence). J was trimmed by 2 bases and V by 5 bases; bases with no gene match: 10. CDR3 size: 17 residues. Combining the CDR3 with reference TRBV7-9 and TRBJ2-1 gives the whole variable domain DTGVSQNPRHKITKRGQNVTFRCDPISEHNRLYWYRQTLGQGPEFLTYFQNEAQLEKSRLLSDRFSAERPKGSFSTLEIQRTEQGDSAMYLCASSLLLSSGTYNEQFFGPGTRLTVL.

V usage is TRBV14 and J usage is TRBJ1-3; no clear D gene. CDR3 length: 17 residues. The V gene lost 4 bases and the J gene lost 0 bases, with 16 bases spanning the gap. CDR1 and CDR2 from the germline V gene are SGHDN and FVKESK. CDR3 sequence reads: CASSPLGRTSSGNTIYF. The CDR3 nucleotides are TGTGCCAGCAGCCCTCTTGGAAGGACCAGCTCTGGAAACACCATATATTTT.

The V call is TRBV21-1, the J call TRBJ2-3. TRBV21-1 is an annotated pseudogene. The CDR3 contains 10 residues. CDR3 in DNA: TGTGCCAGCGTGTCCGATACGCAGTATTTT. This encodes CASVSDTQYF.

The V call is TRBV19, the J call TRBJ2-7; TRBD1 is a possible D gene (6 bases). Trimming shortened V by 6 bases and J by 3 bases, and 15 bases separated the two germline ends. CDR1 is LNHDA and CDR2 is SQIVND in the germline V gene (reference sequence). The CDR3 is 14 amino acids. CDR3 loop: CASSDRTSGYEQYF. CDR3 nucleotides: TGTGCCAGTAGCGACAGGACATCCGGCTACGAGCAGTACTTC.

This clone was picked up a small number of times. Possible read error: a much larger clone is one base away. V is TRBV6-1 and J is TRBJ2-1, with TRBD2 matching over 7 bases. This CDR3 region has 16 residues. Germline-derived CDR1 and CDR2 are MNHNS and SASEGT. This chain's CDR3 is CASGEGLGEGYNEQFF. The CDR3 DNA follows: TGTGCCAGCGGTGAAGGATTGGGGGAGGGCTACAATGAGCAGTTCTTC.

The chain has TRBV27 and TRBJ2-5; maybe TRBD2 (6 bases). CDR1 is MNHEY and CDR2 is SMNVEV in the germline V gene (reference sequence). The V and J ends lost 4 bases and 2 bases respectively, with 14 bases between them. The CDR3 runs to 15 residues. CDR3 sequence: CASSSGAGGQETQYF. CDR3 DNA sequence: TGTGCCAGCAGTTCCGGGGCCGGGGGACAAGAGACCCAGTACTTC.